This T cell receptor (beta chain) was sequenced for a study of naive CD8 T cells in extremely preterm neonates. The study, taken as a whole, reports: Term neonates about 0.4%, young children about 0.031%, adults approximately 0.0099%; preterm neonates shared about 2.9%. Preterm CDR3s were shorter than older groups', with fewer N additions and less trimming.

A note on this clone: Its antigen is not identified.

Deliveries were elective term cesareans at roughly 37-42 weeks, with no labor or membrane rupture. About 18,000 to 110,000 naive CD8+ T cells were sorted per sample. Germline V CDR1 and CDR2: ENHRY, SYGVKD. The CDR3 is made up of 13 amino acids. V lost 0 bases and J 4 bases, leaving 6 bases between the germline ends. Assay used: immunoSEQ multiplex PCR; TCRdb lists only in-frame clones, some missing. The table has 4,000 to 5,000 clones, roughly 97% seen once. The sequencing sample was made of naive CD8+ T cells from cord blood. The clonotype comes from a newborn in good health. V is TRBV10-3 and J is TRBJ1-1; no clear D gene. The CDR3: CAISESSGTEAFF. The CDR3 DNA sequence: TGTGCCATCAGTGAGTCGTCGGGCACTGAAGCTTTCTTT.